Shown below are 11 T cell receptor beta chains from a single sample sequenced in a study of monozygotic twins with inflammatory bowel disease. For each CDR3 protein, TCRdb gives one entry from its re-call of the 5' RACE reads, without DNA. Its clone listing holds 150,000 to 200,000 distinct CDR3 sequences. The source material was blood. The receptor set was obtained from a human donor with ulcerative colitis or Crohn's disease, or a healthy co-twin of an affected twin (not recorded which).

Here the CDR3 reads CSARGGSTQYF. The chain links TRBV20-1 to TRBJ2-3; TCRdb designates TRBD1, a call that cannot be tested without DNA. Germline V gene lookup returns CDR1 DFQATT and CDR2 SNEGSKA (reference sequence). The CDR3 covers 11 residues.

The chain has TRBV12-3 or TRBV12-4 and TRBJ1-1; checking the TCRdb D call of TRBD1 is not possible without DNA. This CDR3 is 13 amino acids long. The CDR3 is CASSLAGVTEAFF.

This sequence joins TRBV5-1 and TRBJ2-7. This CDR3 region has 13 residues. Germline-derived CDR1 and CDR2 are SGHRS and YFSETQ. This CDR3 reads CASSLVLTYEQYF.

CDR3 sequence: CASSEATGAGYGYTF. The gene calls are TRBV6-1 and TRBJ1-2; TCRdb selects TRBD1, and the lack of DNA leaves this call unchecked. The CDR3 sequence is 15 residues long. From germline, CDR1 is MNHNS and CDR2 SASEGT.

V and J are TRBV7-2 and TRBJ1-2; as DNA is missing, the TRBD1 call by TCRdb cannot be tested. This CDR3 has 15 residues. Germline values: CDR1 SGHTA, CDR2 FQGNSA. CDR3 loop: CASSLVSTAPGGYTF.

The rearrangement joins TRBV20-1 to TRBJ2-6. The CDR3 spans 14 residues. CDR1 DFQATT and CDR2 SNEGSKA come from the germline V gene (reference sequence). CDR3 amino acids: CSAILSSGANVLTF.

This chain links TRBV4-3 with TRBJ2-6. The CDR3 contains 15 residues. Germline lookup yields CDR1 LGHNA and CDR2 YSLEER. CDR3 region: CASSQGVPGANVLTF.

The CDR3 sequence: CSARDRLAGGESQFF. The chain combines TRBV20-1 with TRBJ2-1; the TCRdb D gene call, TRBD1, has no DNA to confirm it. The CDR3 is 15 amino acids. In germline, CDR1 is DFQATT, CDR2 SNEGSKA (reference sequence).

V is TRBV7-3 and J is TRBJ2-6; the D gene TCRdb calls, TRBD2, cannot be checked with no DNA. CDR1 is SGHTA and CDR2 is FQGTGA in the germline V gene. This CDR3 contains 17 residues. CDR3 residues: CASSLRGKPAGANVLTF. Looking up the rest from reference TRBV7-3 and TRBJ2-6 gives the full variable domain: GAGVSQTPSNKVTEKGKYVELRCDPISGHTALYWYRQSLGQGPEFLIYFQGTGAADDSGLPNDRFFAVRPEGSVSTLKIQRTERGDSAVYLCASSLRGKPAGANVLTFGAGSRLTVL.

The chain uses TRBV30 and TRBJ1-2. Germline CDR1 GTSNPN, CDR2 SVGIG (reference sequence). The CDR3 extends over 12 amino acids. The chain's CDR3 is CAWSVFRYGYTF. Full variable domain (rest looked up from reference TRBV30 and TRBJ1-2): SQTIHQWPATLVQPVGSPLSLECTVEGTSNPNLYWYRQAAGRGLQLLFYSVGIGQISSEVPQNLSASRPQDRQFILSSKKLLLSDSGFYLCAWSVFRYGYTFGSGTRLTVV.

The V gene is TRBV19, the J gene TRBJ2-2; TCRdb proposes TRBD1, but this gene call is untestable without DNA. CDR3 size: 13 residues. Per the germline V gene, CDR1 is LNHDA and CDR2 is SQIVND (reference sequence). The CDR3 loop reads CASRRDSSGELFF.